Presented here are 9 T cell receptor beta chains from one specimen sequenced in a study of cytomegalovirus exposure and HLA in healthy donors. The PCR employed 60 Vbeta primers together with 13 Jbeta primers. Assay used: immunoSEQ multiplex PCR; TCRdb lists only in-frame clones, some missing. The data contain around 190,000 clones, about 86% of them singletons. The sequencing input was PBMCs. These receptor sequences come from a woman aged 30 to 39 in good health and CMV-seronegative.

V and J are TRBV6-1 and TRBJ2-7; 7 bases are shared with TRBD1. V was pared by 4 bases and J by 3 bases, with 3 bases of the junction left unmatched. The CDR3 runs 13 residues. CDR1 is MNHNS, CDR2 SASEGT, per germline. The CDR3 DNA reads TGTGCCAGCAGTGCGACAGGGTACTACGAGCAGTACTTC. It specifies CASSATGYYEQYF.

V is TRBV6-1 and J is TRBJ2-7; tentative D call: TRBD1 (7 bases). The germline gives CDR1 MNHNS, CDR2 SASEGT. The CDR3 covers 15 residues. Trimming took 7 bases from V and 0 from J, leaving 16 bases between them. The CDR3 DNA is TGTGCCAGCACTAGGGGGGACAGCCTCTCCTACGAGCAGTACTTC. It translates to CASTRGDSLSYEQYF.

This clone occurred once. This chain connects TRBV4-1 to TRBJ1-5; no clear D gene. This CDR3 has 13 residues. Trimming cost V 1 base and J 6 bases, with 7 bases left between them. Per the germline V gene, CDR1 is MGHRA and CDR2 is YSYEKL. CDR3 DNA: TGCGCCAGCAGCCAAGTTCTTCTTCAGCCCCAGCATTTT. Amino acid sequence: CASSQVLLQPQHF.

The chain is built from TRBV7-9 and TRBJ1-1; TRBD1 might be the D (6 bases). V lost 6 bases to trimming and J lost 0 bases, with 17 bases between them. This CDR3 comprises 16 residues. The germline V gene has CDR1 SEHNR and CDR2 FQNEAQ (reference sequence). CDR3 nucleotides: TGTGCCAGCAGACCACAAGGGCAGGGGTTGAACACTGAAGCTTTCTTT. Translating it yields CASRPQGQGLNTEAFF.

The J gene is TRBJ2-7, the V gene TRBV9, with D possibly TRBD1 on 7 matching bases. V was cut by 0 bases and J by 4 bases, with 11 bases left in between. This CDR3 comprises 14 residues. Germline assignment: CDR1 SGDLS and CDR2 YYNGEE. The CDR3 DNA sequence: TGTGCCAGCAGCGTAGGGCAGGGGGGTTACGAGCAGTACTTC. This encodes CASSVGQGGYEQYF. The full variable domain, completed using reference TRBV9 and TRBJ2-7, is DSGVTQTPKHLITATGQRVTLRCSPRSGDLSVYWYQQSLDQGLQFLIQYYNGEERAKGNILERFSAQQFPDLHSELNLSSLELGDSALYFCASSVGQGGYEQYFGPGTRLTVT.

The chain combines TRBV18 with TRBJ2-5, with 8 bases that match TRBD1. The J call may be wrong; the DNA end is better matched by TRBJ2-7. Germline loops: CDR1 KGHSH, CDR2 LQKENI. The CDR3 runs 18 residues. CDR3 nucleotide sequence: TGTGCCAGCTCACCTTATAGGGACAGGCCCTCGATATCCTACGAGCAGTACTTC. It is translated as CASSPYRDRPSISYEQYF.

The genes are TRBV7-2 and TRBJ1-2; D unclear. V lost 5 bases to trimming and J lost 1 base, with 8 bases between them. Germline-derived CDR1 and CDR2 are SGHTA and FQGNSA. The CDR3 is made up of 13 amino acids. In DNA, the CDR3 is TGTGCCAGCAGCCTTGGACTTAACTATGGCTACACCTTC. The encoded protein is CASSLGLNYGYTF.

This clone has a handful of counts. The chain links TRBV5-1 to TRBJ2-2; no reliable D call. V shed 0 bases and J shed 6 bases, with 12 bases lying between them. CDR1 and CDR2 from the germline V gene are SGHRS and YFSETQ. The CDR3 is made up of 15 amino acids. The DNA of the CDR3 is TGCGCCAGCAGCTTGGGTCGGAGTGGCGCCGGGGAGCTGTTTTTT. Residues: CASSLGRSGAGELFF.

CDR3 sequence reads: CASSQGSGLLTDTQYF. CDR3 coding DNA: TGCGCCAGCAGCCAAGGGTCAGGACTACTCACAGATACGCAGTATTTT. This chain uses TRBV4-1 with TRBJ2-3; tentatively, D is TRBD2 (6 bases). The germline V gene encodes CDR1 MGHRA and CDR2 YSYEKL. CDR3 length equals 16 residues. The ends were cut back, 1 base at V and 2 bases at J, with 13 bases in the middle.